These T cell receptor beta chains were read from a single sample in a study of graft-versus-host responses after intestinal transplantation. TCRdb's table, derived via immunoSEQ multiplex PCR, lists solely in-frame clones and lacks some. The sample yields approximately 18,000 clones, 95% seen once. Specimen: PBMCs, collected 23 days after intestinal transplant. The source of these receptors is a human patient who received an intestinal transplant, so some T cells may come from the graft donor. CDR3s include the opening cysteine and the closing phenylalanine or tryptophan. The D gene is left open where the match is weak. Size tells how often a clone was seen (once, few, many) or the class of an expanded clone, and some rows leave it out.

CDR3aa: CASSYGAGLYGYTF; CDR3nt: TGTGCCAGCAGTTACGGTGCGGGGCTGTATGGCTACACCTTC; j_gene: TRBJ1-2; d_gene: .; v_gene: TRBV6-5; abundance: .
CDR3aa: CASSIKGWNNEQFF; CDR3nt: TGTGCCAGTAGTATTAAGGGGTGGAACAATGAGCAGTTCTTC; j_gene: TRBJ2-1; d_gene: .; v_gene: TRBV19; abundance: .
CDR3aa: CASSLRGNYGYTF; CDR3nt: TGTGCCAGCAGTTTACGGGGGAACTATGGCTACACCTTC; j_gene: TRBJ1-2; d_gene: .; v_gene: TRBV27; abundance: .
CDR3aa: CASSPPGANTDTQYF; CDR3nt: TGCGCCAGCAGCCCCCCAGGGGCAAACACAGATACGCAGTATTTT; j_gene: TRBJ2-3; d_gene: .; v_gene: TRBV5-1; abundance: .
CDR3aa: CASSATEAPYEQYF; CDR3nt: TGCGCCAGCAGCGCTACCGAAGCACCCTACGAGCAGTACTTC; j_gene: TRBJ2-7; d_gene: .; v_gene: TRBV5-1; abundance: .
CDR3aa: CATSGTGLYEQYF; CDR3nt: TGTGCCACCTCGGGGACAGGACTATACGAGCAGTACTTC; j_gene: TRBJ2-7; d_gene: TRBD1; v_gene: TRBV19; abundance: .
CDR3aa: CASSEQPEGTLNNEQFF; CDR3nt: TGTGCCAGCAGTGAACAACCGGAAGGGACCCTTAACAATGAGCAGTTCTTC; j_gene: TRBJ2-1; d_gene: .; v_gene: TRBV6-1; abundance: .
CDR3aa: CASTPFAWTGNNEQFF; CDR3nt: TGTGCCAGCACCCCTTTCGCCTGGACAGGGAACAATGAGCAGTTCTTC; j_gene: TRBJ2-1; d_gene: TRBD1; v_gene: TRBV9; abundance: .
CDR3aa: CASTRLAGGQETQYF; CDR3nt: TGTGCCAGCACCAGACTAGCGGGAGGGCAGGAGACCCAGTACTTC; j_gene: TRBJ2-5; d_gene: TRBD2; v_gene: TRBV6-4; abundance: .
CDR3aa: CASSQEASDYEQYF; CDR3nt: TGCGCCAGCAGCCAAGAGGCCTCAGACTACGAGCAGTACTTC; j_gene: TRBJ2-7; d_gene: .; v_gene: TRBV4-1; abundance: .
CDR3aa: CASSQSLGGLAGNNEQFF; CDR3nt: TGTGCCAGCAGCCAATCCCTGGGGGGACTAGCGGGGAACAATGAGCAGTTCTTC; j_gene: TRBJ2-1; d_gene: TRBD2; v_gene: TRBV4-2; abundance: .
CDR3aa: CASHYRREMNEQFF; CDR3nt: TGTGCCAGCCACTACAGGCGGGAAATGAATGAGCAGTTCTTC; j_gene: TRBJ2-1; d_gene: .; v_gene: TRBV28; abundance: .
CDR3aa: CASRSQLGHQNSPLHF; CDR3nt: TGCGCCAGCAGATCTCAACTCGGACACCAGAATTCACCCCTCCACTTT; j_gene: TRBJ1-6; d_gene: .; v_gene: TRBV5-1; abundance: .
CDR3aa: CASSELSGILETQYF; CDR3nt: TGTGCCAGCAGCGAACTTAGCGGGATTCTCGAGACCCAGTACTTC; j_gene: TRBJ2-5; d_gene: TRBD2; v_gene: TRBV9; abundance: .
CDR3aa: CASSLEGISNQPQHF; CDR3nt: TGCGCCAGCAGCTTGGAAGGGATTAGCAATCAGCCCCAGCATTTT; j_gene: TRBJ1-5; d_gene: .; v_gene: TRBV5-1; abundance: .
CDR3aa: CASRTSVDTQYF; CDR3nt: TGTGCCAGCCGCACTAGCGTAGATACGCAGTATTTT; j_gene: TRBJ2-3; d_gene: TRBD2; v_gene: TRBV11-2; abundance: .
CDR3aa: CASSLPGALGPPLHF; CDR3nt: TGTGCCAGCAGCTTACCCGGGGCCCTGGGGCCACCCCTCCACTTT; j_gene: TRBJ1-6; d_gene: .; v_gene: TRBV11-2; abundance: .
CDR3aa: CSARGANEQFF; CDR3nt: TGCAGTGCCCGAGGGGCCAATGAGCAGTTCTTC; j_gene: TRBJ2-1; d_gene: .; v_gene: TRBV20-1; abundance: once
CDR3aa: CASSPSGGTGELFF; CDR3nt: TGTGCCAGCAGCCCAAGTGGGGGGACCGGGGAGCTGTTTTTT; j_gene: TRBJ2-2; d_gene: .; v_gene: TRBV9; abundance: few
CDR3aa: CAISSGPRGYEQYF; CDR3nt: TGTGCCATTTCTTCCGGGCCCAGAGGGTACGAGCAGTACTTC; j_gene: TRBJ2-7; d_gene: .; v_gene: TRBV10-3; abundance: few
CDR3aa: CASSQEMWLAGVGEQFF; CDR3nt: TGTGCCAGCAGCCAGGAGATGTGGCTAGCGGGAGTTGGTGAGCAGTTCTTC; j_gene: TRBJ2-1; d_gene: TRBD2; v_gene: TRBV4-2; abundance: .
CDR3aa: CASSLGQAYGQYF; CDR3nt: TGTGCCAGCAGTTTAGGCCAGGCGTACGGACAGTACTTC; j_gene: TRBJ2-7; d_gene: .; v_gene: TRBV27; abundance: .
CDR3aa: CASSFGGRGAGRDPNEQFF; CDR3nt: TGTGCCAGCAGTTTCGGGGGGCGGGGGGCCGGTCGGGACCCCAATGAGCAGTTCTTC; j_gene: TRBJ2-1; d_gene: TRBD2; v_gene: TRBV28; abundance: .
CDR3aa: CSDKAHLPGETYNEQFF; CDR3nt: TGCAGCGACAAAGCCCACCTGCCAGGGGAAACCTACAATGAGCAGTTCTTC; j_gene: TRBJ2-1; d_gene: .; v_gene: TRBV29-1; abundance: .
CDR3aa: CASSGTGTSSPYEQYF; CDR3nt: TGTGCCAGCAGCGGAACCGGGACTTCATCACCCTACGAGCAGTACTTC; j_gene: TRBJ2-7; d_gene: .; v_gene: TRBV27; abundance: .
CDR3aa: CAWSVSQGREKLFF; CDR3nt: TGTGCCTGGAGCGTTTCACAGGGTAGAGAAAAACTGTTTTTT; j_gene: TRBJ1-4; d_gene: .; v_gene: TRBV30; abundance: .
CDR3aa: CASSLVPGERSYNEQFF; CDR3nt: TGTGCCAGCAGCTTAGTTCCGGGGGAAAGGTCCTACAATGAGCAGTTCTTC; j_gene: TRBJ2-1; d_gene: .; v_gene: TRBV11-2; abundance: .
CDR3aa: CASSPTLDGDTQYF; CDR3nt: TGTGCCAGCAGCCCGACACTGGATGGAGATACGCAGTATTTT; j_gene: TRBJ2-3; d_gene: .; v_gene: TRBV7-6; abundance: .
CDR3aa: CAWSVLVGEGAQDTQYF; CDR3nt: TGTGCCTGGAGTGTATTAGTGGGAGAGGGGGCCCAAGATACGCAGTATTTT; j_gene: TRBJ2-3; d_gene: TRBD1; v_gene: TRBV30; abundance: once
CDR3aa: CASSRLQGALSGANVLTF; CDR3nt: TGTGCCAGTAGCAGGTTGCAGGGTGCGCTGTCTGGGGCCAACGTCCTGACTTTC; j_gene: TRBJ2-6; d_gene: .; v_gene: TRBV19; abundance: once
CDR3aa: CASRRVYSNQPQHF; CDR3nt: TGTGCCAGCAGGAGGGTTTATAGCAATCAGCCCCAGCATTTT; j_gene: TRBJ1-5; d_gene: .; v_gene: TRBV28; abundance: .
CDR3aa: CAWSTSGAGELFF; CDR3nt: TGTGCCTGGAGTACCTCGGGGGCCGGGGAGCTGTTTTTT; j_gene: TRBJ2-2; d_gene: .; v_gene: TRBV30; abundance: .
CDR3aa: CASSESSVVGTGEPGELFF; CDR3nt: TGCGCCAGCAGTGAGTCATCTGTCGTCGGGACAGGGGAACCCGGGGAGCTGTTTTTT; j_gene: TRBJ2-2; d_gene: TRBD1; v_gene: TRBV10-1; abundance: .
CDR3aa: CASSLWSRGEKLFF; CDR3nt: TGCGCCAGCAGCTTGTGGAGCAGGGGTGAAAAACTGTTTTTT; j_gene: TRBJ1-4; d_gene: .; v_gene: TRBV5-1; abundance: .
CDR3aa: CASSPTGGRLADTQYF; CDR3nt: TGTGCCAGCAGTCCGACTGGCGGGAGACTCGCAGATACGCAGTATTTT; j_gene: TRBJ2-3; d_gene: TRBD2; v_gene: TRBV6-4; abundance: .
CDR3aa: CAWSVTGLAGDYEQYF; CDR3nt: TGTGCCTGGAGTGTGACCGGACTAGCGGGAGACTACGAGCAGTACTTC; j_gene: TRBJ2-7; d_gene: TRBD2; v_gene: TRBV30; abundance: .